These T cell receptor beta chains were read from a single sample in a study of control samples from healthy donors and cancer patients. Assay used: immunoSEQ multiplex PCR; TCRdb lists only in-frame clones, some missing. The table records just under 60,000 clones, 80% to 95% of them present only once. Sequenced sample: PBMCs. These receptor sequences come from a man in his forties with colorectal cancer. Both conserved end residues are part of each CDR3. The D gene is left open where the match is weak. Rows give clone size only sometimes, using once, few, many, or a class for an expanded clone.

size,V,J,D,DNA,CDR3
-,TRBV6-4,TRBJ1-5,-,TGTGCCAGCTCGACAGAGCCTGATCAGCCCCAGCATTTT,CASSTEPDQPQHF
-,TRBV5-1,TRBJ2-1,TRBD2,TGCGCCAGCAGCTTGGAACTAGCGGGGGGCCGAGCCTACAATGAGCAGTTCTTC,CASSLELAGGRAYNEQFF
-,TRBV30,TRBJ2-7,-,TGTGCCTGTAGAAAGGGACGAGGCGAGCAGTACTTC,CACRKGRGEQYF
-,TRBV5-1,TRBJ2-2,TRBD2,TGCGCCAGCAGCTTCTATGCGGGGGGGAACACCGGGGAGCTGTTTTTT,CASSFYAGGNTGELFF
-,TRBV27,TRBJ2-6,-,TGTGCCAGCAGTTCCGCCTCTGGGGCCAACGTCCTGACTTTC,CASSSASGANVLTF
-,TRBV5-1,TRBJ1-5,-,TGCGCCAGCAGTCCCGGCCGGGGGAGCAATCAGCCCCAGCATTTT,CASSPGRGSNQPQHF
once,TRBV9,TRBJ2-7,-,TGTGCCAGCAGCGTAGTTTCGGGACCGACCTACGAGCAGTACTTC,CASSVVSGPTYEQYF
-,TRBV6-4,TRBJ2-7,TRBD1,TGTGCCAGACAGGGCCCGGGACAGGGGACAACATCCTACGAGCAGTACTTC,CARQGPGQGTTSYEQYF
-,TRBV7-2,TRBJ2-1,TRBD2,TGTGCCAGCAGCTTAAGTAGCGGGACTACCTCCTACAATGAGCAGTTCTTC,CASSLSSGTTSYNEQFF
few,TRBV6-8,TRBJ2-1,TRBD1,TGTGCCAGAAGGACAGGGGAAGGGTACAATGAGCAGTTCTTC,CARRTGEGYNEQFF
-,TRBV18,TRBJ2-1,-,TGTGCCAGCTCACCGCCAGCACTAGGGGCCAATGAGCAGTTCTTC,CASSPPALGANEQFF
-,TRBV9,TRBJ1-1,-,TGTGCCAGCAGCGTAGATCTGGGGAACACTGAAGCTTTCTTT,CASSVDLGNTEAFF
-,TRBV11-3,TRBJ2-5,-,TGTGCCAGCAGCTTAGGAGGGGGAGAGGCCCAGTACTTC,CASSLGGGEAQYF
-,TRBV6-4,TRBJ2-1,-,TGTGCCACCGCGCGGAACCTAAACAATGAGCAGTTCTTC,CATARNLNNEQFF
-,TRBV20-1,TRBJ1-6,-,TGCAGTGCTAGTACAGAGAGCTCCTATAATTCACCCCTCCACTTT,CSASTESSYNSPLHF
-,TRBV7-2,TRBJ1-2,-,TGTGCCAGCAGCTTGGGGGCCAATAGGGCGGCGCAAGGCTACACCTTC,CASSLGANRAAQGYTF
few,TRBV30,TRBJ1-2,-,TGTGCCTGGAGTACAGGGTCCTATGGCTACACCTTC,CAWSTGSYGYTF
-,TRBV6-4,TRBJ1-2,-,TGTGCCAGCAGTGACTCTGGGACGCCCGGTCATGGCTACACCTTC,CASSDSGTPGHGYTF
-,TRBV7-6,TRBJ2-1,-,TGTGCCAGCAGCTTAAGGGGGGCCGGTGAGCAGTTCTTC,CASSLRGAGEQFF
-,TRBV6-1,TRBJ2-2,-,TGTGCCAGCAGTTTGCGGCAGGGGAACACCGGGGAGCTGTTTTTT,CASSLRQGNTGELFF
-,TRBV10-1,TRBJ2-5,TRBD2,TGCGCCAGCAGTCCGGCCAGCGGGGGGGCGGAGACCCAGTACTTC,CASSPASGGAETQYF
-,TRBV5-1,TRBJ2-5,TRBD2,TGCGCCAGCAGCTTTGGAACACTCTCTCTGCGGGGAGGGGAGACCCAGTACTTC,CASSFGTLSLRGGETQYF
-,TRBV5-1,TRBJ1-3,-,TGCGCCAGCAGCCCCAACCGCCCGACAGAATTAGGAAACACCATATATTTT,CASSPNRPTELGNTIYF
-,TRBV5-1,TRBJ2-3,-,TGCGCCAGCAGCTTGGTCGGGCAGGGAGGCACAGATACGCAGTATTTT,CASSLVGQGGTDTQYF
-,TRBV12-3/TRBV12-4,TRBJ1-4,TRBD1,TGTGCCAGCAGTTTTACAGGGGATAGACTGTTTTTT,CASSFTGDRLFF
-,TRBV7-2,TRBJ2-7,-,TGTGCCAGCAGTTTAGGACCGTCTCATCGGGAATACGAGCAGTACTTC,CASSLGPSHREYEQYF
once,TRBV6-4,TRBJ1-2,-,TGTGCCAGCAGTGAGGGCAGGGGTAGTGGCTACACCTTC,CASSEGRGSGYTF
-,TRBV9,TRBJ2-7,-,TGTGCCAGCAGCGTAGCAGGGGCCCACGAGCAGTACTTC,CASSVAGAHEQYF
once,TRBV4-3,TRBJ2-7,-,TGCGCCAGCAGCCAAGATCGCGCCTACGAGCAGTACTTC,CASSQDRAYEQYF
-,TRBV18,TRBJ1-2,-,TGTGCCAGCTCACCCACGATATCGACAGGTGCCTATGGCTACACCTTC,CASSPTISTGAYGYTF
-,TRBV3-1/TRBV3-2,TRBJ1-2,-,TGTGCCAGCAGCCAAGTGGGTTTCTATGGCTACACCTTC,CASSQVGFYGYTF
-,TRBV2,TRBJ2-3,TRBD1,TGTGCCAGCAGTGATGTCGGGGACAGGGAAGTGGGAGATACGCAGTATTTT,CASSDVGDREVGDTQYF
-,TRBV7-2,TRBJ1-2,-,TGTGCCAGCAGCAACCGACAGTATGGCTACACCTTC,CASSNRQYGYTF
once,TRBV6-5,TRBJ1-1,-,TGTGCCACAGAAAGCGACGGGCTTATTGAAGCTTTCTTT,CATESDGLIEAFF
-,TRBV6-5,TRBJ2-7,-,TGTGCCAGCAGTTTGGAGGGCAGCGCCTCGGGCGAGCAGTACTTC,CASSLEGSASGEQYF
-,TRBV12-3/TRBV12-4,TRBJ1-5,-,TGTGCCAGCGGGGATAGCAATCAGCCCCAGCATTTT,CASGDSNQPQHF
-,TRBV25-1,TRBJ2-5,TRBD1,TGTGCCAGCAGTGTTCACAGGGGGCAAGAGACCCAGTACTTC,CASSVHRGQETQYF
once,TRBV5-1,TRBJ1-1,TRBD1,TGCGCCAGCAGCTTGAACGACAGGGGAGACGCTTTCTTT,CASSLNDRGDAFF